A single sample gave rise to the 26 T cell receptor beta chains below, sequenced in a study of CD8 T cells in ankylosing spondylitis. TCRdb re-called the 5' RACE reads with MiXCR, one entry per CDR3 protein. In the table there are about 39,000 distinct CDR3 sequences, 10% of which are singletons. Material: blood, either unsorted or a sorted T cell fraction (not recorded which). These receptor sequences come from a male donor with ankylosing spondylitis or in good health (not recorded which).

This clonotype was picked up many times. The V call is TRBV5-1, the J call TRBJ2-1, with D possibly being TRBD1 (6 bases). With 1 base removed from V and 5 bases from J, the gap between germline ends came to 10 bases. The CDR3 has 14 amino acids. Germline CDR1 reads SGHRS; CDR2 reads YFSETQ. This chain's CDR3 is CASSLQGPNNEQFF. The CDR3 region has the DNA TGCGCCAGCAGCTTGCAGGGGCCAAACAATGAGCAGTTCTTC. The complete variable domain, with remaining parts taken from reference TRBV5-1 and TRBJ2-1, reads KAGVTQTPRYLIKTRGQQVTLSCSPISGHRSVSWYQQTPGQGLQFLFEYFSETQRNKGNFPGRFSGRQFSNSRSEMNVSTLELGDSALYLCASSLQGPNNEQFFGPGTRLTVL.

This clonotype was recorded at least ten times. The V gene is TRBV5-1, the J gene TRBJ2-7; TRBD2 aligns across 7 bases. J gave up 5 bases and V 3 bases, and 5 bases lay outside the gene matches. There are 13 residues in the CDR3. CDR1 SGHRS and CDR2 YFSETQ come from the germline V gene. The CDR3 sequence is CASSYGTMDEQYF. The CDR3 DNA reads TGCGCCAGCAGCTACGGGACTATGGACGAGCAGTACTTC.

At least ten counts were recorded for this clonotype. The chain joins TRBV29-1 to TRBJ2-2; 10 bases are a match to TRBD1. Trimming cost V 3 bases and J 6 bases; bases outside gene matches: 4. The CDR3 length is 14 residues. Germline V gene lookup returns CDR1 SQVTM and CDR2 ANQGSEA. The DNA for the CDR3 is TGCAGCGTTGAGACAGGGGGCCCCGCCGGGGAGCTGTTTTTT. It translates to CSVETGGPAGELFF.

This clonotype was recorded at least ten times. V and J are TRBV4-2 and TRBJ1-1; 11 bases fit TRBD1. CDR3 size: 15 residues. Per the germline V gene, CDR1 is LGHNA and CDR2 is YNFKEQ. V shed 3 bases, J shed 4 bases, and the junction held 4 bases outside the gene matches. The CDR3 sequence is CASSHVGTGGTEAFF. CDR3 coding DNA: TGTGCCAGCAGCCACGTAGGGACAGGGGGCACTGAAGCTTTCTTT.

This clonotype was counted at least ten times. The rearrangement joins TRBV20-1 to TRBJ2-5; D is possibly TRBD2 (5 bases). V gave up 2 bases and J gave up 1 base, with 11 bases separating them. Per germline, CDR1 DFQATT and CDR2 SNEGSKA (reference sequence). The CDR3 is 14 amino acids. CDR3 in amino acids: CSARRPDSQETQYF. The CDR3 DNA reads as TGCAGTGCTAGAAGACCGGACTCCCAAGAGACCCAGTACTTC.

This clonotype was counted ten times or more. This chain joins TRBV4-2 and TRBJ2-4; possibly TRBD2 for D (5 bases). This CDR3 has 15 amino acids. In germline, CDR1 is LGHNA, CDR2 YNFKEQ. V was clipped by 1 base and J by 5 bases, with 12 bases between them. The CDR3 bases are TGTGCCAGCAGCCAAGGCGTAGGGCGGGAAAACATTCAGTACTTC. This gives the protein CASSQGVGRENIQYF.

This clonotype was detected only a few times. The chain is built from TRBV3-1 and TRBJ2-2; 9 bases are a match to TRBD2. J lost 7 bases, V lost 4 bases, and 13 bases had no gene match. The CDR3 consists of 17 residues. CDR1 is LGHDT and CDR2 is YNNKEL in the germline V gene (reference sequence). DNA of the CDR3: TGTGCCAGCAGCCGCGGGACTAGCTTCTTAGATGGCGGGGAGCTGTTTTTT. Its protein product is CASSRGTSFLDGGELFF.

In its sample, this clonotype was seen many times. The chain links TRBV12-3 or TRBV12-4 to TRBJ2-3, with 9 bases aligning to TRBD2. This CDR3 has 14 amino acids. Unmatched junction bases numbered 4, after V lost 5 bases and J lost 4 bases. The CDR3 coding sequence is TGTGCCAGCAGTAGTAGCGGGAGCTCAGATACGCAGTATTTT. This sequence encodes CASSSSGSSDTQYF.

This clonotype has only a few counts. This chain joins TRBV6-1 and TRBJ2-4; 8 positions agree with TRBD1. The trim removed 6 bases at V and 3 bases at J, leaving 7 bases unmatched. CDR3 length: 15 amino acids. Germline V gives CDR1 MNHNS, CDR2 SASEGT. The CDR3 reads CASSQLTGGKNIQYF. CDR3 coding DNA: TGTGCCAGCAGCCAACTAACAGGGGGCAAAAACATTCAGTACTTC.

Sample share makes this clonotype medium-sized (0.01 to 0.1%). The chain has TRBV4-3 and TRBJ2-5; no clear D. Germline CDR1 reads LGHNA; CDR2 reads YSLEER. Trimming pared 1 base from V and 5 bases from J, leaving 11 bases between. This CDR3 region has 14 residues. The CDR3 sequence is CASSQGVMVETQYF. The CDR3 DNA sequence: TGCGCCAGCAGCCAAGGGGTGATGGTCGAGACCCAGTACTTC.

The J gene is TRBJ1-2, the V gene TRBV7-2, with D unresolved. Germline CDR1 reads SGHTA; CDR2 reads FQGNSA. V dropped 5 bases and J dropped 5 bases, with 18 bases sitting between them. The CDR3 sequence is 15 residues long. This chain's CDR3 is CASSLSLLGRYGYTF. CDR3 in DNA: TGTGCCAGCAGCCTATCCCTCCTCGGGAGGTATGGCTACACCTTC.

At least ten counts were recorded for this clonotype. The CDR3 DNA reads as TGTGCCAGCAGCAGAGGGTTTTCTAATGAAAAACTGTTTTTT. It yields the protein CASSRGFSNEKLFF. The rearrangement joins TRBV7-9 to TRBJ1-4; D gene ambiguous. The CDR3 spans 14 residues. The germline gives CDR1 SEHNR, CDR2 FQNEAQ (reference sequence). V was shortened by 5 bases and J by 3 bases, with 10 bases between the two germline ends. Variable domain in full (rest from reference TRBV7-9 and TRBJ1-4): DTGVSQNPRHKITKRGQNVTFRCDPISEHNRLYWYRQTLGQGPEFLTYFQNEAQLEKSRLLSDRFSAERPKGSFSTLEIQRTEQGDSAMYLCASSRGFSNEKLFFGSGTQLSVL.

The sample holds many counts of this clonotype. The chain is built from TRBV3-1 and TRBJ1-1; the D is unclear. CDR3 length: 12 amino acids. CDR1 is LGHDT and CDR2 is YNNKEL in the germline V gene (reference sequence). Trimming removed 4 bases at V and 3 bases at J, with 6 bases between. CDR3 in amino acids: CASSPGYTEAFF. DNA for the CDR3: TGTGCCAGCAGCCCCGGATACACTGAAGCTTTCTTT.

This clonotype was counted many times. V and J are TRBV27 and TRBJ2-6, with 9 nucleotides matching TRBD2. The CDR3 is 18 residues long. Germline CDR1 MNHEY, CDR2 SMNVEV (reference sequence). V shed 4 bases, J shed 0 bases, and the junction held 7 bases outside the gene matches. The CDR3 sequence is CASSSRLAANSGANVLTF. CDR3 sequence (DNA): TGTGCCAGCAGTTCCCGACTAGCGGCCAACTCTGGGGCCAACGTCCTGACTTTC.

The rearrangement links TRBV6-2 or TRBV6-3 to TRBJ2-1; D gene uncertain. The CDR3 contains 14 residues. The V and J ends lost 2 bases and 0 bases respectively, with 5 bases between them. CDR1 and CDR2 from the germline V gene are MNHEY and SVGEGT. The CDR3 nucleotides read TGTGCCAGCAGTTACCAAACCTCCTACAATGAGCAGTTCTTC. It encodes CASSYQTSYNEQFF.

This clonotype was detected many times. V usage is TRBV9 and J usage is TRBJ2-5, with D perhaps TRBD1 or TRBD2 (6 bases each). The CDR3 has 17 residues. CDR1 and CDR2 (germline): SGDLS, YYNGEE. Trimming shortened V by 0 bases and J by 4 bases, and 19 bases separated the two germline ends. The CDR3 sequence is CASSVEGRGGQRETQYF. CDR3 bases: TGTGCCAGCAGCGTAGAAGGTCGGGGAGGACAGAGAGAGACCCAGTACTTC.

The sample holds a few counts of this clonotype. A much larger clone differs from this one at a single base, so this may be a read error. V is TRBV3-1 and J is TRBJ2-3; D is possibly TRBD2 (6 bases). The CDR3 is made up of 17 amino acids. The germline gives CDR1 LGHDT, CDR2 YNNKEL (reference sequence). The CDR3 sequence is CASCQLFGLSDSDTQYF. DNA of the CDR3: TGTGCCAGCTGCCAATTATTCGGACTATCAGATTCAGATACGCAGTATTTT.

At least ten counts were recorded for this clonotype. J is TRBJ1-5 and V is TRBV19; D possibly corresponds to TRBD1 (5 bases). Trimming cost V 6 bases and J 0 bases, with 15 bases left between them. CDR3 length: 16 amino acids. Germline values: CDR1 LNHDA, CDR2 SQIVND (reference sequence). The CDR3 region is CASSPTEGYSNQPQHF. The CDR3 DNA follows: TGTGCCAGTAGCCCAACCGAGGGGTATAGCAATCAGCCCCAGCATTTT.

This clonotype has at least ten counts. The chain uses TRBV20-1 and TRBJ1-5; 7 bases agree with TRBD1. The CDR3 loop spans 14 amino acids. Germline V gene data show CDR1 as DFQATT and CDR2 as SNEGSKA (reference sequence). V lost 6 bases to trimming and J lost 2 bases; unmatched junction nucleotides: 7. CDR3 sequence reads: CSATDRARNQPQHF. In nucleotides, the CDR3 is TGCAGTGCCACCGACAGGGCGCGCAATCAGCCCCAGCATTTT.

Many counts were recorded for this clonotype. This chain joins TRBV6-6 and TRBJ2-7; no clear D gene. The CDR3 loop spans 13 amino acids. V dropped 6 bases and J dropped 3 bases, with 12 bases sitting between them. Germline CDR1 reads MNHNY; CDR2 reads SVGAGI (reference sequence). The CDR3 here is CASRPPSGYEQYF. The CDR3 DNA reads TGTGCCAGCAGACCGCCTTCGGGCTACGAGCAGTACTTC.

This clonotype was observed at least ten times. This chain links TRBV5-1 with TRBJ2-7; the D is unclear. Germline V gene sequence: CDR1 SGHRS, CDR2 YFSETQ. This CDR3 is 13 amino acids long. V was shortened by 0 bases and J by 7 bases, with 11 bases between the two germline ends. This CDR3 is CASSLEPAREQYF. The CDR3 DNA reads as TGCGCCAGCAGCTTGGAGCCTGCTAGGGAGCAGTACTTC.

There are many counts of this clonotype. This chain's CDR3 is CSARVSGSVELFF. CDR3 coding DNA: TGCAGTGCTAGAGTGTCAGGCTCGGTAGAACTGTTTTTT. V and J are TRBV20-1 and TRBJ1-4; D gene unclear. This CDR3 spans 13 amino acids. CDR1 and CDR2 (germline): DFQATT, SNEGSKA (reference sequence). V shed 1 base and J shed 12 bases, with 15 bases lying between them.

This clonotype was recorded many times. The chain links TRBV4-2 to TRBJ2-7; D might be TRBD2 (6 bases). Trimming pared 0 bases from V and 5 bases from J, leaving 14 bases between. The CDR3 has 15 residues. CDR1 LGHNA and CDR2 YNFKEQ come from the germline V gene. CDR3 coding DNA: TGTGCCAGCAGCCAAGATCGGCTAGCGTGGGACGAGCAGTACTTC. Its translation: CASSQDRLAWDEQYF.

Remarks on this clonotype: A read error may be the cause here, since a much bigger clone is one base away. V gene TRBV18 combines with J gene TRBJ1-5, with 7 bases lining up with TRBD1. The CDR3 extends over 17 amino acids. J lost 0 bases, V lost 6 bases, and 11 bases had no gene match. The germline gives CDR1 KGHSH, CDR2 LQKENI. DNA of the CDR3: TGTGCCAGCTCCCATTTCGACAGGGCCGATAGCAATCAGCCCCAGCATTTT. The encoded protein is CASSHFDRADSNQPQHF.

This clonotype showed up many times. The CDR3 here is CASSHALRGRFVPGELFF. In DNA, the CDR3 is TGCGCCAGCAGCCATGCCCTCAGGGGGCGCTTCGTGCCCGGGGAGCTGTTTTTT. This rearrangement joins TRBV4-1 to TRBJ2-2; 8 nucleotides align to TRBD1. Unmatched junction bases numbered 15, after V lost 3 bases and J lost 6 bases. The CDR3 covers 18 residues. Germline V CDR1 and CDR2: MGHRA, YSYEKL.

This clonotype has a count of ten or more. The chain carries TRBV6-5 and TRBJ2-7; 11 bases line up with TRBD2. The CDR3 loop spans 16 amino acids. V lost 0 bases to trimming and J lost 1 base; unmatched junction nucleotides: 2. CDR1 MNHEY and CDR2 SVGAGI come from the germline V gene. The CDR3 coding sequence is TGTGCCAGCAGTTACTCTACTAGCGGGAGATCCTACGAGCAGTACTTC. Translated, it gives CASSYSTSGRSYEQYF.